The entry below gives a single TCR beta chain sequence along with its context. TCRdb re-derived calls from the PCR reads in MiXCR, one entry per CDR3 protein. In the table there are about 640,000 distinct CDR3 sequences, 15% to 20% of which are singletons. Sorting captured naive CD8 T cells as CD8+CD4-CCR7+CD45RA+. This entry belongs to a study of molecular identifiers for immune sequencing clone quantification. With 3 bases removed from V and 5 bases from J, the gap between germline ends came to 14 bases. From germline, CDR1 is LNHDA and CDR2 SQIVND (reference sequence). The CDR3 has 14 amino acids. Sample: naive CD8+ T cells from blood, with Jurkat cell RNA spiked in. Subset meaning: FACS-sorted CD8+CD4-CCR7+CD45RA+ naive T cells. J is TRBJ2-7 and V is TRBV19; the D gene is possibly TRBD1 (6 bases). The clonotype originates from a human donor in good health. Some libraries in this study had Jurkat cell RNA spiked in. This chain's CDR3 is CASSIQPGEDEQYF. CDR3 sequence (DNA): TGTGCCAGTAGTATTCAGCCAGGGGAAGACGAGCAGTACTTC.